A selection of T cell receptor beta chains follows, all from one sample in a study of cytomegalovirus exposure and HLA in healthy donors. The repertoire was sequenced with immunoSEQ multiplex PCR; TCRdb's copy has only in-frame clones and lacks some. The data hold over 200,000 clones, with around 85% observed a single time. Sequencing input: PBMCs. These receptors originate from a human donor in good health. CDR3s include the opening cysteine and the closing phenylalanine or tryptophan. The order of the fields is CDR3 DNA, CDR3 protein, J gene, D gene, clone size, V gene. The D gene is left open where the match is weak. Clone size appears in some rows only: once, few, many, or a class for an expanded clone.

TGTGCCAGTAGTATACGGGATTTGGGGTACAATGAGCAGTTCTTC	CASSIRDLGYNEQFF	TRBJ2-1	-	-	TRBV19
TGTGCCAGCAGTTTAGCGGTTCCCCCCTGGGTGAATGAGCAGTTCTTC	CASSLAVPPWVNEQFF	TRBJ2-1	-	-	TRBV27
TGCGCCAGCCCGGGGGTTGGCAGGGGGACAGATACGCAGTATTTT	CASPGVGRGTDTQYF	TRBJ2-3	-	-	TRBV10-1
TGTGCCTGGAGTGTACTAGCGGGAGGAGAAAGAGAGACCCAGTACTTC	CAWSVLAGGERETQYF	TRBJ2-5	TRBD2	-	TRBV30
TGTGCCAGCAGTTACCAAGGGGGGGTTAACTATGGCTACACCTTC	CASSYQGGVNYGYTF	TRBJ1-2	-	-	TRBV6-5
TGTGCCAGCCGAATGGGACAGTTCCTTTATGGCTACACCTTC	CASRMGQFLYGYTF	TRBJ1-2	TRBD1	few	TRBV19
TGCGCCAGCAGCTTTATGCAGATCTCCTACAATGAGCAGTTCTTC	CASSFMQISYNEQFF	TRBJ2-1	-	-	TRBV5-1
TGTGCCAGCAGTTCCCCAGTAAGCACAGATACGCAGTATTTT	CASSSPVSTDTQYF	TRBJ2-3	-	-	TRBV6-6
TGTGCCAGTAACAGGGACAGGGGCATCTCCTACAATGAGCAGTTCTTC	CASNRDRGISYNEQFF	TRBJ2-1	TRBD1	once	TRBV19
TGTGCCAGCAGTATCCCGGGACTAGCGGGAGTTGGTGGGTACCCAGATACGCAGTATTTT	CASSIPGLAGVGGYPDTQYF	TRBJ2-3	TRBD2	-	TRBV28
TGTGCCAGCAGTTTAGGACAGGGATTCATCAATGAGCAGTTCTTC	CASSLGQGFINEQFF	TRBJ2-1	TRBD1	-	TRBV6-5
TGTGCCTGGAGCGACATCCGGGGGGAGCAGTTCTTC	CAWSDIRGEQFF	TRBJ2-1	-	-	TRBV30
TGCAGCGTTGCACGAGGTCGACCCTACAATGAGCAGTTCTTC	CSVARGRPYNEQFF	TRBJ2-1	-	-	TRBV29-1